This T cell receptor (beta chain) was found in a study of T-cell memory formation after mild COVID-19. This clonotype was observed at least ten times. TCRdb used MiXCR to reprocess the 5' RACE reads, holding one entry per CDR3 protein. The data contain about 33,000 distinct CDR3 sequences, around 20% of them singletons. The source of this sequence is an adult who had mild COVID-19 (a few samples of this study predate the infection). Cell type and time point are not known. The sample taken for sequencing was PBMCs or a T cell subset sorted from them (not recorded which).

CDR3 protein: CASSLGTGVSYEQYF. DNA for the CDR3: TGCGCCAGCAGCCTGGGGACAGGCGTCTCCTACGAGCAGTACTTC. The chain employs TRBV5-1 and TRBJ2-7, with 8 bases identical to TRBD1. Germline V gene data show CDR1 as SGHRS and CDR2 as YFSETQ. CDR3 length: 15 amino acids. With 4 bases clipped from V and 0 bases from J, the junction kept 6 bases outside the gene matches.